A single count supports the clone carrying this T cell receptor (beta chain). This entry is derived from a study of cytomegalovirus exposure and HLA in healthy donors. Amplification used 60 Vbeta primers and 13 Jbeta primers. Sequencing was performed with immunoSEQ multiplex PCR; in TCRdb, only in-frame clones are kept and a portion is missing. Of tens of thousands of clones listed, roughly 79% are singletons. J lost 3 bases, V lost 6 bases, and 4 bases had no gene match. CDR1 is MNHEY and CDR2 is SVGAGI in the germline V gene. This CDR3 is 15 amino acids long. The TCR was taken from a man aged 50-59 years in good health and CMV-seronegative. The chain links TRBV6-5 to TRBJ2-2, with 10 bases identical to TRBD1. The sample taken for sequencing was PBMCs. The CDR3 sequence is CASRTGTGDTGELFF. CDR3 sequence (DNA): TGTGCCAGCAGGACCGGGACAGGGGACACCGGGGAGCTGTTTTTT.